The 3 T cell receptor beta chains presented below share a single source sample, sequenced in a study of tumor-infiltrating lymphocytes in primary liver carcinoma. Without any cell sorting, roughly 20-30 mg of bulk tissue yielded co-extracted RNA and DNA. Starting material of roughly 0.45 ug total RNA yielded TCR beta cDNA via a constant-region primer. Three nested multiplex PCR rounds, a slightly modified ARM-PCR method, built the TCR beta libraries. PCR rounds one and two used TRBV1-TRBV30 forward primers with a C-beta reverse primer for around 11 cycles each. Each CDR3 protein gets one entry after TCRdb re-called the multiplex PCR reads with MiXCR. This sample yields tens of thousands of distinct CDR3 sequences, of which roughly 72% are seen a single time; 26% belongs to the top ten. Sequences were obtained from tumor-adjacent normal liver tissue. Receptors were obtained from a man aged 35 to 55 with primary liver carcinoma and hepatitis B virus infection.

Notes on this clonotype: Compared with germline, one end of the junction differs, possibly owing to a read error. V usage is TRBV29-1 and J usage is TRBJ2-1; 7 bases map to TRBD2. This CDR3 has 12 residues. Germline V gene lookup returns CDR1 SQVTM and CDR2 ANQGSEA. CDR3 in DNA: TGCAGCGTTGAACTAGCGGACGATGAGCAGTCCTTC. Encoded protein: CSVELADDEQSF.

About this clonotype: The junction departs from germline at one end; a sequencing error may be responsible. This chain uses TRBV6-2 or TRBV6-3 with TRBJ2-2, with 11 bases identical to TRBD2. Germline V gene data show CDR1 as MNHEY and CDR2 as SVGEGT. The CDR3 length is 15 residues. CDR3 amino acids: CASSYALAGGEELFF. In DNA form, the CDR3 reads TGTGCCAGCAGTTACGCGCTAGCGGGAGGCGAGGAGCTGTTTTTC.

Concerning this clonotype: Given the absence of the conserved phenylalanine or tryptophan at the CDR3 end, a read error is likely. No DNA is shown, since the ends of the CDR3 on it are uncertain; the CDR3 is the one TCRdb lists. The chain uses TRBV11-2 and TRBJ2-5; TRBD1, the D gene given by the table, was not confirmed from the DNA. The CDR3 is made up of 13 amino acids, end residues included. From germline, CDR1 is SGHAT and CDR2 FQNNGV. The CDR3 is CASSLDIGDREYS.